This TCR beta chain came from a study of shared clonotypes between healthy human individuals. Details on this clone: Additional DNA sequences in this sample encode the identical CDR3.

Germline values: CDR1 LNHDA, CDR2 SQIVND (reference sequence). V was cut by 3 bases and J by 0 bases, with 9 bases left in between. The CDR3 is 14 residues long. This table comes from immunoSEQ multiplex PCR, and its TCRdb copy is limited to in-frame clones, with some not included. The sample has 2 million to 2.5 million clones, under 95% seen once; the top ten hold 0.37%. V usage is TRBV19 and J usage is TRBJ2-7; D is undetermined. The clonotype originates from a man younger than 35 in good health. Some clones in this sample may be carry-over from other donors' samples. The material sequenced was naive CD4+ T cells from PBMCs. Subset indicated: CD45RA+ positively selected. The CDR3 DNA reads TGTGCCAGTAGTATTGGCAGGAACTCCTACGAGCAGTACTTC. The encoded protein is CASSIGRNSYEQYF.